The 12 T cell receptor beta chains below were found in one sample sequenced in a study of T cell responses to AZD1222 COVID-19 vaccine. Repertoires were generated with immunoSEQ multiplex PCR, while TCRdb's copy carries only in-frame clones and drops some. In the table there are about 120,000 clones, roughly 91% of which are singletons. Specimen: peripheral blood, collected on day 0 of AZD1222 vaccination. The receptors here all came from an adult in good health.

The chain couples TRBV6-5 to TRBJ1-3, with D possibly being TRBD1 (5 bases). The V end lost 10 bases, the J end lost 0 bases, and 16 bases lay between the germline ends. Germline CDR1 is MNHEY and CDR2 is SVGAGI. The CDR3 covers 15 residues. The CDR3 nucleotides are TGTGCCACGGTCCGGGGGTACAGCTCTGGAAACACCATATATTTT. The encoded protein is CATVRGYSSGNTIYF.

The chain joins TRBV4-1 to TRBJ2-7, with 8 positions matching TRBD2. Trimming took 1 base from V and 0 from J; bases not matched to a gene: 5. The CDR3 spans 16 residues. The V gene's germline CDR1 is MGHRA and CDR2 YSYEKL. For the CDR3, the DNA is TGCGCCAGCAGCCAAGCTGAGCGGGGGAGCTCCTACGAGCAGTACTTC. Its translation: CASSQAERGSSYEQYF.

By frequency in the sample, this clone is medium-sized. The chain combines TRBV2 with TRBJ1-5; D possibly corresponds to TRBD1 (5 bases). The V gene's germline CDR1 is SNHLY and CDR2 FYNNEI. Trimming removed 4 bases at V and 1 base at J, with 11 bases between. The CDR3 loop spans 15 amino acids. The CDR3 region is CASSVGDESNQPQHF. In DNA, the CDR3 is TGTGCCAGCAGTGTGGGGGATGAGAGCAATCAGCCCCAGCATTTT.

This chain joins TRBV4-1 and TRBJ2-1; D might be TRBD2 (5 bases). Trimming shortened V by 0 bases and J by 5 bases, and 17 bases separated the two germline ends. The germline gives CDR1 MGHRA, CDR2 YSYEKL. This CDR3 has 17 amino acids. The CDR3 nucleotides are TGCGCCAGCAGCCAAGACCTAACGGGATGGATGGACAATGAGCAGTTCTTC. Protein: CASSQDLTGWMDNEQFF.

The chain carries TRBV9 and TRBJ2-3, with D tentatively TRBD1 (5 bases). CDR3 size: 16 residues. V was cut by 3 bases and J by 2 bases, with 16 bases left in between. Germline CDR1 is SGDLS and CDR2 is YYNGEE. In nucleotides, the CDR3 is TGTGCCAGCAGCGCGGACACGCCCGGACCCACAGATACGCAGTATTTT. Amino acid sequence: CASSADTPGPTDTQYF.

This chain joins TRBV18 and TRBJ2-7; 9 bases agree with TRBD1. CDR3 size: 13 residues. The junction had 2 bases not matched to a gene; V was cut back by 5 bases and J by 3 bases. Per germline, CDR1 KGHSH and CDR2 LQKENI. In DNA, the CDR3 is TGTGCCAGCTCAGAGGGACAGGGCTACGAGCAGTACTTC. It codes for CASSEGQGYEQYF.

V usage is TRBV6-5 and J usage is TRBJ2-7; weak D call: TRBD2 (6 bases). This CDR3 is built from 12 residues. CDR1 MNHEY and CDR2 SVGAGI come from the germline V gene. V was pared by 11 bases and J by 2 bases, with 13 bases between. CDR3 in amino acids: CAAAGWPYEQYF. The CDR3 DNA reads TGTGCCGCGGCGGGGTGGCCCTACGAGCAGTACTTC.

V usage is TRBV5-1 and J usage is TRBJ1-1; the match to TRBD1 covers 9 bases. The CDR3 loop spans 16 amino acids. With V trimmed by 0 bases and J by 3 bases, 6 bases remained unmatched. Germline lookup yields CDR1 SGHRS and CDR2 YFSETQ. Here the CDR3 reads CASSLVTGQGYTEAFF. In DNA form, the CDR3 reads TGCGCCAGCAGCTTGGTGACGGGACAGGGATACACTGAAGCTTTCTTT. The full variable domain, its missing parts supplied by reference TRBV5-1 and TRBJ1-1, is KAGVTQTPRYLIKTRGQQVTLSCSPISGHRSVSWYQQTPGQGLQFLFEYFSETQRNKGNFPGRFSGRQFSNSRSEMNVSTLELGDSALYLCASSLVTGQGYTEAFFGQGTRLTVV.

This chain links TRBV18 with TRBJ1-1; D not certain. Trimming shortened V by 0 bases and J by 0 bases, and 14 bases separated the two germline ends. CDR3 length equals 17 residues. CDR1 and CDR2 from the germline V gene are KGHSH and LQKENI. CDR3 region: CASSPPSSGQMNTEAFF. Written as DNA, the CDR3 is TGTGCCAGCTCACCACCTTCTTCCGGCCAGATGAACACTGAAGCTTTCTTT.

In DNA form, the CDR3 reads TGCGCCAGCAGCTTAAGCAGGTCCCTTGAAGCTTTCTTT. Its translation: CASSLSRSLEAFF. V is TRBV5-1 and J is TRBJ1-1; no reliable D call. CDR1 and CDR2 (germline): SGHRS, YFSETQ. V dropped 2 bases and J dropped 7 bases, with 12 bases sitting between them. The CDR3 totals 13 residues.

The V call is TRBV5-1, the J call TRBJ2-5; D may be TRBD1 (6 bases). V lost 0 bases and J lost 5, with 17 bases in between. Germline loops: CDR1 SGHRS, CDR2 YFSETQ. CDR3 length: 16 amino acids. The CDR3 spells CASSLEVGQGLETQYF. In nucleotides, the CDR3 is TGCGCCAGCAGCTTGGAGGTCGGGCAGGGGCTGGAGACCCAGTACTTC.

The chain links TRBV20-1 to TRBJ2-7; no clear D. CDR1 and CDR2 (germline): DFQATT, SNEGSKA (reference sequence). Deletions cut 3 bases from V and 2 bases from J, with 11 bases between. The CDR3 loop spans 13 amino acids. The CDR3 DNA is TGCAGTGCTAGTAACAGTGTAGCCTACGAGCAGTACTTC. This gives the protein CSASNSVAYEQYF.